The 21 T cell receptor beta chains presented below share a single source sample, sequenced in a study of blood T cells in healthy people across ages (dated by TCRdb to the mid-2010s). The library was obtained by 5' RACE. Instrument on record: Illumina HiSeq 2500. A second PCR of 7 to 11 cycles was performed with a sample-barcoded 5' primer and a J-beta primer mix. TCRdb redid the processing of the public reads, applying fastp at Q25 and MiXCR, and retained in-frame beta chains. When rows share a CDR3 protein, they turn into one entry using the most common DNA and genes. This sample is represented by 650,000 to 700,000 distinct CDR3 sequences; 32% of them were singletons. Jointly, the top ten make up approximately 15% of the sample. The sequenced sample was blood. These TCRs come from a woman aged 80 or over in good health. Donor details come from another sample of the same person, matched by shared clones.

The chain joins TRBV30 to TRBJ2-4, with TRBD2 as a possible D gene (6 bases). Germline-derived CDR1 and CDR2 are GTSNPN and SVGIG (reference sequence). The CDR3 runs 12 residues. The germline V and J ends were trimmed by 5 bases and 13 bases, with 18 bases remaining between them. This chain's CDR3 is CAWEGRWREQYF. CDR3 nucleotides: TGTGCCTGGGAGGGGCGATGGAGGGAGCAGTACTTC.

This clonotype was seen more than once but under ten times. CDR3 bases: TGTGCCAGCATGTGGGGGACTGAAGCTTTCTTT. Its translation: CASMWGTEAFF. This chain links TRBV12-3 or TRBV12-4 with TRBJ1-1; D may be TRBD1 (5 bases). The CDR3 totals 11 residues. V was pared by 7 bases and J by 5 bases, with 8 bases between.

Note on this clonotype: Being one base from a much bigger clone, this may be a read error. V and J are TRBV6-6 and TRBJ2-7; the D is unclear. The CDR3 has 12 residues. Trimming pared 7 bases from V and 7 bases from J, leaving 14 bases between. The germline gives CDR1 MNHNY, CDR2 SVGAGI (reference sequence). CDR3 amino acids: CASTPSRNEQYF. CDR3 coding DNA: TGTGCCAGCACTCCCAGCAGGAATGAGCAGTACTTC.

As regards this clonotype: A much larger clone is a single base away; this may be a read error. The V call is TRBV24-1, the J call TRBJ2-5; D unresolved. Germline loops: CDR1 KGHDR, CDR2 SFDVKD. With 2 bases removed from V and 11 bases from J, the gap between germline ends came to 8 bases. CDR3 length equals 11 residues. CDR3 sequence reads: CATSDYEEQYF. CDR3 nucleotide sequence: TGTGCCACCAGTGATTATGAGGAGCAGTACTTC.

This clonotype was seen at least ten times. The V and J genes are TRBV12-3 or TRBV12-4 and TRBJ2-7; the D is unclear. Trimming shortened V by 5 bases and J by 3 bases, and 8 bases separated the two germline ends. The CDR3 loop spans 12 amino acids. CDR3 DNA: TGTGCCAGCAGTACAGTGGTCTACGAGCAGTACTTC. Amino acid sequence: CASSTVVYEQYF.

This chain links TRBV12-3 or TRBV12-4 with TRBJ1-1, with D hard to call. The CDR3 is made up of 14 amino acids. Between the trimmed V and J ends, which lost 1 base and 0 bases, there was a span of 6 bases. The CDR3 region is CASSLVGMNTEAFF. CDR3 coding DNA: TGTGCCAGCAGTTTAGTGGGGATGAACACTGAAGCTTTCTTT.

This clonotype was recorded many times. The chain is built from TRBV7-2 and TRBJ1-5; the match to TRBD1 covers 7 bases. The junction had 5 bases not matched to a gene; V was cut back by 5 bases and J by 1 base. The CDR3 loop spans 15 amino acids. Germline CDR1 SGHTA, CDR2 FQGNSA. Here the CDR3 DNA reads TGTGCCAGCAGCACTCAGGGGGAAAGCAATCAGCCCCAGCATTTT. This gives the protein CASSTQGESNQPQHF.

This clonotype was found many times. The chain uses TRBV20-1 and TRBJ2-5; tentatively, D is TRBD1 (8 bases). The CDR3 sequence is 13 residues long. The V end was cut by 3 bases, the J end by 4 bases, with 12 bases between. Germline V lookup: CDR1 DFQATT, CDR2 SNEGSKA (reference sequence). The CDR3 DNA reads TGCAGTGCTAGTCACAGGGGGGGAGAGACCCAGTACTTC. Translation gives CSASHRGGETQYF.

This chain's CDR3 is CASSQDPGYSPLHF. The CDR3 DNA reads TGCGCCAGCAGCCAAGATCCGGGCTATTCACCCCTCCACTTT. The genes are TRBV4-1 and TRBJ1-6; D ambiguous. CDR3 length: 14 amino acids. V lost 0 bases to trimming and J lost 8 bases, with 8 bases between them. Germline V gene lookup returns CDR1 MGHRA and CDR2 YSYEKL.

This clonotype was recorded many times. The chain has TRBV5-1 and TRBJ2-7; D not resolved. This CDR3 has 12 residues. Germline CDR1 SGHRS, CDR2 YFSETQ. V lost 4 bases and J lost 3, with 8 bases in between. CDR3 in amino acids: CASSQHFYEQYF. The CDR3 DNA reads as TGCGCCAGCAGCCAGCACTTCTACGAGCAGTACTTC.

This clonotype was counted ten times or more. V and J are TRBV29-1 and TRBJ2-7; 12 positions agree with TRBD1. After removal of 7 bases from V and 3 bases from J, the junction contained 10 bases not matched to a gene. This CDR3 region has 15 residues. In germline, CDR1 is SQVTM, CDR2 ANQGSEA. The CDR3 nucleotides read TGCAGCGCTTGCACCGGGACAGGGGGCCTCTACGAGCAGTACTTC. Translating it yields CSACTGTGGLYEQYF.

The chain combines TRBV20-1 with TRBJ2-5; a weak D match, TRBD2 (5 bases). V dropped 0 bases and J dropped 4 bases, with 12 bases sitting between them. The CDR3 loop spans 14 amino acids. CDR1 is DFQATT, CDR2 SNEGSKA, per germline (reference sequence). The CDR3 DNA reads as TGCAGTGCTAGAGATCCGGGGAAAGGAGAGACCCAGTACTTC. It encodes CSARDPGKGETQYF.

V is TRBV20-1 and J is TRBJ2-7, with 13 bases lining up with TRBD2. The CDR3 loop spans 15 amino acids. Germline V CDR1 and CDR2: DFQATT, SNEGSKA (reference sequence). J was trimmed by 9 bases and V by 0 bases; bases with no gene match: 8. Here the CDR3 DNA reads TGCAGTGCTAGAGATTGGACTAGCGGGAGTGGAGTGCAGTACTTC. It codes for CSARDWTSGSGVQYF.

This clonotype appeared many times. The J gene is TRBJ2-7, the V gene TRBV7-8; D ambiguous. V gave up 4 bases and J gave up 3 bases, with 10 bases separating them. The CDR3 loop spans 13 amino acids. The V gene's germline CDR1 is SGHVS and CDR2 FQNEAQ. The CDR3 nucleotides read TGTGCCAGCAGCTCAAAAGAACTCTACGAGCAGTACTTC. Translation gives CASSSKELYEQYF.

This clonotype was seen at least ten times. A much larger clone sits a single nucleotide away, making a read error possible. This rearrangement joins TRBV6-1 to TRBJ2-5, with 7 bases lining up with TRBD2. Trimming cost V 5 bases and J 1 base; bases outside gene matches: 7. In germline, CDR1 is MNHNS, CDR2 SASEGT. This CDR3 region has 15 residues. The CDR3 nucleotides are TGTGCCAGCAGTAAACGAGCGGGGATCCAAGAGACCCAGTACTTC. Translation: CASSKRAGIQETQYF.

Note on this clonotype: One end of the junction is discordant with germline, which a read error may explain. The rearrangement links TRBV5-1 to TRBJ1-4, with no clear D. CDR1 and CDR2 (germline): SGHRS, YFSETQ. This CDR3 has 13 amino acids. The CDR3 protein is CASSVNLNEKRFF. The DNA of the CDR3 is TGCGCCAGCAGCGTGAATCTGAATGAAAAACGGTTTTTT.

V usage is TRBV18 and J usage is TRBJ2-5; 7 nucleotides line up with TRBD1. The CDR3 covers 18 residues. Unmatched junction bases numbered 16, after V lost 4 bases and J lost 2 bases. In germline, CDR1 is KGHSH, CDR2 LQKENI. CDR3 sequence: CASSLLNPQGVQQETQYF. DNA for the CDR3: TGTGCCAGCTCACTGCTAAACCCGCAGGGGGTGCAACAAGAGACCCAGTACTTC.

This clonotype was seen at least ten times. V and J are TRBV29-1 and TRBJ2-7, with 8 bases lining up with TRBD1. The germline CDR1 and CDR2 sequences are SQVTM and ANQGSEA. With V trimmed by 7 bases and J by 3 bases, 14 bases remained unmatched. CDR3 length: 15 amino acids. The CDR3 protein is CSGSTGQGPYYEQYF. The DNA of the CDR3 is TGCAGCGGCTCCACTGGACAGGGTCCCTACTACGAGCAGTACTTC.

This clonotype has at least ten counts. The chain couples TRBV10-3 to TRBJ2-1, with 15 bases aligning to TRBD2. This CDR3 region has 14 residues. CDR1 is ENHRY and CDR2 is SYGVKD in the germline V gene. V lost 5 bases and J lost 8; bases outside the gene matches: 1. The CDR3 is CAISWTSGGDEQFF. The DNA for the CDR3 is TGTGCCATCAGTTGGACTAGCGGGGGGGATGAGCAGTTCTTC.

This clonotype came up a few times. The CDR3 DNA reads as TGCAGTTGCGAGACTAATGAAAAACTGTTTTTT. It encodes CSCETNEKLFF. The chain recombines TRBV20-1 with TRBJ1-4, with D unclear. Germline values: CDR1 DFQATT, CDR2 SNEGSKA (reference sequence). This CDR3 is built from 11 residues. V was cut by 8 bases and J by 2 bases, with 6 bases left in between.

Remarks on this clonotype: This may stem from a read error, because a much larger clone lies one nucleotide away. The chain links TRBV20-1 to TRBJ2-1; TRBD1 might be the D (5 bases). The germline V and J ends were trimmed by 6 bases and 7 bases, with 13 bases remaining between them. Germline-derived CDR1 and CDR2 are DFQATT and SNEGSKA (reference sequence). The CDR3 totals 12 residues. The CDR3 reads CSASRDCNEQFF. DNA of the CDR3: TGCAGTGCCAGCAGGGATTGTAATGAGCAGTTCTTC.